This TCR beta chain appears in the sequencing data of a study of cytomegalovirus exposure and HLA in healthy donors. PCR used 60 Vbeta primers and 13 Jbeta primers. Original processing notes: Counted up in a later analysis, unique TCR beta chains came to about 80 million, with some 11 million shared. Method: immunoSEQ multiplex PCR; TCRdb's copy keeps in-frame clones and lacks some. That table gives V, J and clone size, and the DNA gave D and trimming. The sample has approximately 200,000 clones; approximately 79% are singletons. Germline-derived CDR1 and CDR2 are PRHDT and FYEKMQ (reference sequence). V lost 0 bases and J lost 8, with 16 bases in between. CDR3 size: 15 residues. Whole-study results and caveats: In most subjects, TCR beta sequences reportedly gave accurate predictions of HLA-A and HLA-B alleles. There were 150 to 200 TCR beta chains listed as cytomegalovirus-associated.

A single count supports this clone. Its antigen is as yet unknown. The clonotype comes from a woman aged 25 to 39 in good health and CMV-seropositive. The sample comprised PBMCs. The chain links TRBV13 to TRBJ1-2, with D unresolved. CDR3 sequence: CASSLGLQEELGYTF. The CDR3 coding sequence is TGTGCCAGCAGCTTAGGCCTGCAAGAGGAGCTAGGCTACACCTTC. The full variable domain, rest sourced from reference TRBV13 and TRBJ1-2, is AAGVIQSPRHLIKEKRETATLKCYPIPRHDTVYWYQQGPGQDPQFLISFYEKMQSDKGSIPDRFSAQQFSDYHSELNMSSLELGDSALYFCASSLGLQEELGYTFGSGTRLTVV.